The T cell receptor (beta chain) described here comes from a study of regulatory T cells in long-lasting Graves disease. Study as a whole: Patients with persistent Graves' disease had over 5 years of antithyroid drugs and persistent TSH receptor antibodies.

The authors built TCR beta libraries using iRepertoire HTBI primers and Arm-PCR of CDR3 regions. A single record per CDR3 protein comes from TCRdb applying MiXCR to the multiplex PCR reads. The table includes approximately 360,000 distinct CDR3 sequences, 20% to 25% detected once. Time point meaning: persistent/refractory GD, antithyroid drugs over 5 years with positive TRAb. TCR sequences were obtained from RNA taken from PBMCs. This clonotype was picked up a small number of times. Germline V gene lookup returns CDR1 MNHEY and CDR2 SMNVEV (reference sequence). The ends lost 6 bases at V and 1 base at J; junction bases unmatched: 2. The CDR3 sequence is 14 residues long.

The chain carries TRBV27 and TRBJ2-2; 7 bases line up with TRBD2. Sequences were derived from peripheral blood mononuclear cells (PBMCs), sampled when the disease was refractory, from a patient treated with antithyroid drugs. This clonotype was sampled from a woman in her thirties or forties with Graves disease. The CDR3 sequence is CASRLAGNTGELFF. CDR3 bases: TGTGCCAGCAGGTTAGCGGGGAACACCGGGGAGCTGTTTTTT.